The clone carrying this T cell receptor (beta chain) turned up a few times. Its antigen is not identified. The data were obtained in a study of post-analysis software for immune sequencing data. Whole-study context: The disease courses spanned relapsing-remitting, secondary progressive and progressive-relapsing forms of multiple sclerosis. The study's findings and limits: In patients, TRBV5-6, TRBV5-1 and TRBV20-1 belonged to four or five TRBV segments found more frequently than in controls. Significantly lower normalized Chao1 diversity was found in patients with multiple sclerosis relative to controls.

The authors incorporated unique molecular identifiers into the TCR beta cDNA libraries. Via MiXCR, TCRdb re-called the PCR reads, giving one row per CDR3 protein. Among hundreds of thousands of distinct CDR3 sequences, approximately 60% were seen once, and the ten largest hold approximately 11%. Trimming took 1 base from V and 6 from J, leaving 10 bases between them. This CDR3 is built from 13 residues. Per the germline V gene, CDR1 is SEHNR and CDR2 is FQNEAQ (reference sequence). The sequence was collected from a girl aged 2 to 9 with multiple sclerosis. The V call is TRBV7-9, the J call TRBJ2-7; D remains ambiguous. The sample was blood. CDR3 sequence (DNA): TGTGCCAGCAGCTTAGGGGCCCCCGGCGAGCAGTACTTC. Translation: CASSLGAPGEQYF. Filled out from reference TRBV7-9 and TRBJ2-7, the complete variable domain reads DTGVSQNPRHKITKRGQNVTFRCDPISEHNRLYWYRQTLGQGPEFLTYFQNEAQLEKSRLLSDRFSAERPKGSFSTLEIQRTEQGDSAMYLCASSLGAPGEQYFGPGTRLTVT.